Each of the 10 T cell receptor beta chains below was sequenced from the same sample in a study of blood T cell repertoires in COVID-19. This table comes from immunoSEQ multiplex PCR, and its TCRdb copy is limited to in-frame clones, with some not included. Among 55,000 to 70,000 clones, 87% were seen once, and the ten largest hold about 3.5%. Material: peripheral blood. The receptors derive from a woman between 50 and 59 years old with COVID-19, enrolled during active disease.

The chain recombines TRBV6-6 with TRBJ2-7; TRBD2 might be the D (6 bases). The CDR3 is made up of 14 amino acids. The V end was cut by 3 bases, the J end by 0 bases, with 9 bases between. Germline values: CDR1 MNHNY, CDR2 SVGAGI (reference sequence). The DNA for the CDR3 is TGTGCCAGCAGTTATAGCGGTCGCTCCTACGAGCAGTACTTC. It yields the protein CASSYSGRSYEQYF.

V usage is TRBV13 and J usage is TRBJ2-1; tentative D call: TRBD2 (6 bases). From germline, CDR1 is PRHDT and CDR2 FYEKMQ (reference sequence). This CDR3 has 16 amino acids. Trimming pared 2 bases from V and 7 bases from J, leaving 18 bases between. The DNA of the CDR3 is TGTGCCAGCAGCTTAAGGGGCGGGAAGAAGGATAATGAGCAGTTCTTC. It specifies CASSLRGGKKDNEQFF. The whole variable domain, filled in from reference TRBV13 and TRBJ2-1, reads AAGVIQSPRHLIKEKRETATLKCYPIPRHDTVYWYQQGPGQDPQFLISFYEKMQSDKGSIPDRFSAQQFSDYHSELNMSSLELGDSALYFCASSLRGGKKDNEQFFGPGTRLTVL.

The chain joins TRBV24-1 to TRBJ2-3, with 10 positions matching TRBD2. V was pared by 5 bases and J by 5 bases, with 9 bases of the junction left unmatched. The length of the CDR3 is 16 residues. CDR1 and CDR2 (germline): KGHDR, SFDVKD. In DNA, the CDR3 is TGTGCCACCAGTGCCCTCTCTAGCGGGAGATTAGATACGCAGTATTTT. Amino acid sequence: CATSALSSGRLDTQYF.

CDR3 DNA sequence: TGTGCCAGCAGCTTACGGGGGAACACTGAAGCTTTCTTT. Translating it yields CASSLRGNTEAFF. The V and J genes are TRBV13 and TRBJ1-1, with D uncertain. Per germline, CDR1 PRHDT and CDR2 FYEKMQ (reference sequence). Trimming took 2 bases from V and 1 from J, leaving 5 bases between them. This CDR3 is built from 13 residues.

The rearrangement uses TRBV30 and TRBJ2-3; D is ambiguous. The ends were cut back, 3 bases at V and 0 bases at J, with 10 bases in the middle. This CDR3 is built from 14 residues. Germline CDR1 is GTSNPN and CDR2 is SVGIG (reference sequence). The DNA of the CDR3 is TGTGCCTGGAGGGTTGTCACTAGCACAGATACGCAGTATTTT. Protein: CAWRVVTSTDTQYF.

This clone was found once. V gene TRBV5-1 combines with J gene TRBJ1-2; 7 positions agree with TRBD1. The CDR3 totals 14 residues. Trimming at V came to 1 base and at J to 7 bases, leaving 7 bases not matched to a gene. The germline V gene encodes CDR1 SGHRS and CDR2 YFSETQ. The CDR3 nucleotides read TGCGCCAGCAGCTTGAGGGACAGCAATCTTGGCTACACCTTC. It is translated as CASSLRDSNLGYTF.

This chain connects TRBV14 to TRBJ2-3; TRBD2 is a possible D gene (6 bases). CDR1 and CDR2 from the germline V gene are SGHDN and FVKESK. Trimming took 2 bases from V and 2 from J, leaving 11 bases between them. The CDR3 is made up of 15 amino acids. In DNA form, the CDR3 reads TGTGCCAGCAGCCAAAGACTAGGGCTCACAGATACGCAGTATTTT. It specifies CASSQRLGLTDTQYF.

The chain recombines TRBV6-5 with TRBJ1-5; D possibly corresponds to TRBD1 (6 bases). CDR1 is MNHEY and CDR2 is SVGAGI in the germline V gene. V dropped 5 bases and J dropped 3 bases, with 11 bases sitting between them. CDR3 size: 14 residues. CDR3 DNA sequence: TGTGCCAGCAGTCCTGGACAGTTCAATCAGCCCCAGCATTTT. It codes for CASSPGQFNQPQHF.

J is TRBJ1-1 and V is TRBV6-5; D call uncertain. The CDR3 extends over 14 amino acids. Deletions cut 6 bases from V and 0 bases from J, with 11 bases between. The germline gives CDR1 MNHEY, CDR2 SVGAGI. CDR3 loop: CASRAHVMNTEAFF. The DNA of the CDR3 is TGTGCCAGCAGGGCTCATGTGATGAACACTGAAGCTTTCTTT.

DNA of the CDR3: TGTGCCAGCTCACCGACAGGGTCCGAGCAGTACTTC. It translates to CASSPTGSEQYF. This chain uses TRBV18 with TRBJ2-7, with 7 nucleotides matching TRBD1. Germline V CDR1 and CDR2: KGHSH, LQKENI. The V and J ends lost 3 bases and 6 bases, in that order; junction bases with no gene match: 2. This CDR3 has 12 residues. Full variable domain (rest looked up from reference TRBV18 and TRBJ2-7): NAGVMQNPRHLVRRRGQEARLRCSPMKGHSHVYWYRQLPEEGLKFMVYLQKENIIDESGMPKERFSAEFPKEGPSILRIQQVVRGDSAAYFCASSPTGSEQYFGPGTRLTVT.